The text below deals with one T cell receptor (beta chain). The germline V gene has CDR1 SGHRS and CDR2 YFSETQ. This CDR3 region has 20 residues. Trimming cost V 2 bases and J 0 bases; bases outside gene matches: 16. The sample comes from a study of blood T cell repertoires in COVID-19. About the research overall: COVID-19 samples from acute and convalescent phases originated in the United States, Italy and Spain. Sample material is recorded as cDNA or gDNA derived from T cells, B-cell-depleted T cells, or PBMCs.

As handled by the study authors: Estimation of nucleated cell counts was performed using reference gene primer amplification. The method was immunoSEQ multiplex PCR; TCRdb's version includes in-frame clones alone and lacks a portion of them. Clone size and the V and J calls come from that table; the DNA yielded D and trimming. Found here are approximately 100,000 clones, 75% to 90% of them singletons; the top ten hold 32%. This TCR was sampled from a woman older than 75 with acute or convalescent COVID-19. The sequencing sample was made of peripheral blood. This chain uses TRBV5-1 with TRBJ2-1, with 8 bases aligning to TRBD1. The CDR3 loop reads CASSFRRPFTGGNSYNEQFF. Here the CDR3 DNA reads TGCGCCAGCAGCTTTCGGCGGCCCTTTACAGGGGGAAACTCCTACAATGAGCAGTTCTTC.